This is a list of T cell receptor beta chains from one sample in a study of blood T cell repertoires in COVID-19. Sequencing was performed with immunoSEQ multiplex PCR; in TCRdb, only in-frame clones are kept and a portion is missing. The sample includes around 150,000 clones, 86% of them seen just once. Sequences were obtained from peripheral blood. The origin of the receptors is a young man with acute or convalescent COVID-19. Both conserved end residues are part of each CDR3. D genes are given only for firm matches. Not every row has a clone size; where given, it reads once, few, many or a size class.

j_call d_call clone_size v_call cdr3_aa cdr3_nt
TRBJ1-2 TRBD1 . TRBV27 CASSPQGNYGYTF TGTGCCAGCAGCCCACAGGGGAACTATGGCTACACCTTC
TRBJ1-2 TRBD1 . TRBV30 CAWSRQGGGYGYTF TGTGCCTGGAGTCGACAGGGGGGGGGTTATGGCTACACCTTC
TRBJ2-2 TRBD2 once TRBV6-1 CASSGLAGTNTGELFF TGTGCCAGCAGTGGACTAGCGGGGACGAACACCGGGGAGCTGTTTTTT
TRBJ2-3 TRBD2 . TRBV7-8 CASSNQRGPTDTQYF TGTGCCAGCAGCAACCAGCGGGGTCCCACAGATACGCAGTATTTT
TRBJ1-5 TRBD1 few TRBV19 CATRGEGQGRQPQHF TGTGCCACCCGAGGGGAGGGACAGGGGCGACAGCCCCAGCATTTT
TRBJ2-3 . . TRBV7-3 CASSLIAGSDTQYF TGTGCCAGCAGCTTAATCGCGGGGTCAGATACGCAGTATTTT
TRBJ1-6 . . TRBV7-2 CASSPAGNGSPLHF TGTGCCAGCAGCCCGGCAGGCAACGGTTCACCCCTCCACTTT
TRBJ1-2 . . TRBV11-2 CASSSVAGGYTF TGTGCCAGCAGCTCAGTCGCGGGTGGCTACACCTTC
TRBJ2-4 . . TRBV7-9 CASKPAEIAKNIQYF TGTGCCAGCAAACCCGCAGAAATAGCCAAAAACATTCAGTACTTC
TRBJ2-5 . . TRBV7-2 CASSLMTVQETQYF TGTGCCAGCAGCTTAATGACAGTCCAAGAGACCCAGTACTTC
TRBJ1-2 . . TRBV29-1 CSVGEGSPGYTF TGCAGCGTTGGTGAGGGTTCACCTGGCTACACCTTC
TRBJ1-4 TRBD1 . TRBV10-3 CAISRGQGAVEKLFF TGTGCCATCAGCCGGGGACAGGGGGCGGTAGAAAAACTGTTTTTT
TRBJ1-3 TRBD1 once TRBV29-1 CSVGIGDRFSGNTIYF TGCAGCGTTGGAATCGGGGACAGGTTCTCTGGAAACACCATATATTTT
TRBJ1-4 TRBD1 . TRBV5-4 CASSTTGGENEKLFF TGTGCCAGCAGCACCACAGGGGGGGAGAATGAAAAACTGTTTTTT
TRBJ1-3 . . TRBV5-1 CASSLGQTKGNTIYF TGCGCCAGCAGCTTGGGGCAGACTAAAGGAAACACCATATATTTT
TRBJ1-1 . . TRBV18 CASSPMSNRGTEAFF TGTGCCAGCTCACCAATGTCCAATCGGGGCACTGAAGCTTTCTTT
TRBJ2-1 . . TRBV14 CASSYNRGSYNEQFF TGTGCCAGCAGCTACAATAGAGGCTCCTACAATGAGCAGTTCTTC
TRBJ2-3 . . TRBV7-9 CASSTFGPEDTQYF TGTGCCAGCAGCACTTTTGGGCCGGAAGATACGCAGTATTTT
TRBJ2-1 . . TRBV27 CASSTTRTVSNEQFF TGTGCCAGCAGTACGACCCGGACAGTTTCCAATGAGCAGTTCTTC
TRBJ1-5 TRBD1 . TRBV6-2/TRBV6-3 CASSTTGASNQPQHF TGTGCCAGCAGCACGACAGGGGCTAGCAATCAGCCCCAGCATTTT
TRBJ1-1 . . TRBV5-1 CASGRAGEGTEAFF TGCGCCAGTGGGAGGGCGGGAGAAGGAACTGAAGCTTTCTTT
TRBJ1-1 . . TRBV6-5 CASSQPGGTEAFF TGTGCCAGCAGCCAGCCGGGAGGCACTGAAGCTTTCTTT
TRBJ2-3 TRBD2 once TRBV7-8 CASSLVSGGAQDTQYF TGTGCCAGCAGCTTAGTATCGGGGGGGGCCCAAGATACGCAGTATTTT
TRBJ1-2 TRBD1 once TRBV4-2 CASSDPGQGATGYTF TGTGCCAGCAGCGATCCTGGGCAGGGGGCGACCGGCTACACCTTC
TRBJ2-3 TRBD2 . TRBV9 CASSPKTSGFTDTQYF TGTGCCAGCAGCCCCAAGACTAGCGGGTTCACAGATACGCAGTATTTT
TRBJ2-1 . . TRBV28 CASSLLKDSRGNTEQFF TGTGCCAGCAGTTTACTAAAGGACTCCCGGGGGAATACTGAGCAGTTCTTC
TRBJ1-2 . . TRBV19 CASSKGGYGYTF TGTGCCAGTAGTAAAGGGGGCTATGGCTACACCTTC
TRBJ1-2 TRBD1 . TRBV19 CASSPGQGGYGYTF TGTGCCAGTAGTCCCGGACAGGGCGGCTATGGCTACACCTTC
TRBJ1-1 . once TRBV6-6 CASSLKSQGTGDTEAFF TGTGCCAGCAGTCTAAAGTCTCAGGGGACCGGGGACACTGAAGCTTTCTTT
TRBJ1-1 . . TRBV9 CASSVAWSTEAFF TGTGCCAGCAGCGTAGCTTGGAGCACTGAAGCTTTCTTT
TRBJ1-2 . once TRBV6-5 CASSYRRPNYGYTF TGTGCCAGCAGTTACAGGAGGCCAAACTATGGCTACACCTTC